This T cell receptor beta chain is drawn from a study of blood T cell repertoires in COVID-19. Overall study: The United States, Italy and Spain provided the acute and convalescent COVID-19 samples. T cells, B-cell-depleted T cells, or PBMCs supplied cDNA or gDNA.

This clone has just one count. In the original analysis: Nucleated cell number was recorded as an estimate derived from reference gene primer amplification. Sequencing was performed with immunoSEQ multiplex PCR; in TCRdb, only in-frame clones are kept and a portion is missing. The V and J calls and clone size come from that table; D and trimming were worked out from the DNA. Of roughly 250,000 clones listed, about 83% are singletons. The TCR was taken from a woman aged 40 to 50 who had recovered from COVID-19. Input material: peripheral blood.

The CDR3 nucleotides read TGTGCCACCAGCAGAGATCTTGCAGCGAATGAAAAACTGTTTTTT. It is translated as CATSRDLAANEKLFF. V and J are TRBV15 and TRBJ1-4; D not certain. The CDR3 extends over 15 amino acids. V was cut by 0 bases and J by 5 bases, with 10 bases left in between. Germline V lookup: CDR1 LNHNV, CDR2 YYDKDF (reference sequence).